The TCR beta chain under discussion was sequenced for a study of identical twins (dated by TCRdb to the mid-2010s). Regarding the study in general: TCR alpha and beta repertoires from monozygotic twins, unrelated adults of various ages and cord blood were deep-sequenced to test whether fetal clonotypes persist. To rule out contamination, replicate twin experiments were performed at different times with different library preparation protocols.

Every donor was a healthy Caucasian. Three pairs of female monozygotic twins, all aged about 18 to 29 years, made up the twin cohort. Positive isolation kits from Invitrogen were used to isolate the CD4+ and CD8+ T cell populations. Library prep was done by 5' RACE. Reads for this sample came from an Illumina HiSeq 2000. A universal primer binding site was introduced by template switching, and a unique molecular identifier was present in the final cDNA, enabling accurate counting of TCR cDNA molecules. Specific primers in the conserved constant-segment region were used to synthesize first-strand cDNA for TCR alpha and beta chains. To control for contamination, every cDNA library was double barcoded, receiving both a SMART-Mk sample barcode and Illumina barcodes. TruSeq adapter sequences along with Illumina sample barcodes were introduced in two successive PCR steps. The Illumina HiSeq platform was used with custom primers to sequence TCR alpha and beta cDNA libraries. Per the source publication's procedure: MiGEC processed the raw reads to extract unique molecular identifiers, while MiXCR was used to determine the CDR3 positions. For each individual, recombination models were inferred using an EM algorithm with the repgenHMM and IGoR tools. The tcR package in R was used for shared clonotype analysis, with sharing normalized by the product of cloneset sizes. To study raw recombination free of thymic and clonal selection effects, out-of-frame nonproductive sequences were analyzed. The raw public reads went through TCRdb reprocessing: fastp at Q25, MiXCR clone calling, in-frame beta chains kept. Identical CDR3 proteins give one entry, which carries the most common genes and DNA. These V and J calls derive from TCRdb rather than the authors' analysis. This sample holds 450,000 or so distinct CDR3 sequences; roughly a quarter were observed only once. The ten largest clonotypes hold around 3% of the sample.

This clonotype has more than one count but fewer than ten. This receptor's antigen is unknown. Base qualities are not provided; no much larger clone lies one nucleotide away. V loses 1 base at its end and J loses 6 bases; junction bases beyond the gene matches: 5. CDR1 and CDR2 are drawn from the germline V gene: SGHTA, FQGNSA. Including cysteine and phenylalanine, the CDR3 has 15 amino acids. Of all the DNA, just the CDR3 is kept, 45 bases in frame from base 1. Study-wide findings and limitations: Out-of-frame TCR alpha sharing in monozygotic twins was systematically underestimated by recombination models, whereas sharing between unrelated individuals was in agreement with the recombination models. Fewer insertions were carried by abundant cord blood beta clonotypes; a weaker similar trend was observed in young adult naive repertoires, while no such trend was observed in memory repertoires. A weaker excess of twin sharing was found in beta out-of-frame sequences because the signal-to-noise ratio was lowered by fewer shared sequences. Compared with coincidental sharing between unrelated individuals, an excess of low generation-probability sequences was observed among out-of-frame TCR alpha sequences shared between twins. Conclusions relied on cross-sectional statistical analysis, since the same donors could not be followed over many years. Invariant T cells such as MAIT and iNKT could partly confound zero-insertion analyses, although diverse VJ usage argued against such confounding for most clonotypes.

These data were also reused for a study on T cells expressing NK-cell markers. The second paper further reports: Three sorted T-cell subsets (CD3+CD56+NKG2C+, CD3+CD56+NKG2C- and CD3+CD56-NKG2C+) from roughly eight donors had their TCR beta-chain repertoires profiled. Seven of the eight sequenced donors were HCMV-seropositive and one was HCMV-seronegative. To restrict sorting to alphabetaTCR-expressing T cells, an anti-gammadeltaTCR antibody was added in several experiments. In six donors, the dominant CD3+CD56+NKG2C+ clonotypes were among the top 10 CD8+ clonotypes and accounted for about 1.0-7.0% of CD8+ T cells. Those dominant clonotypes were again the most abundant among CD3+CD56-NKG2C+ cells in a few donors, at about 25-60.1%. Whether the expanded NKG2C-expressing T cell clones were specific for HCMV antigens was left unclear. The eight sequenced donors were randomly selected healthy volunteers, three men and five women. HCMV serostatus was determined by detecting HCMV-specific IgG in serum with a commercial ELISA kit. MIGEC handled demultiplexing of the reads and grouping by UMI, while MiTCR was used to assemble and quantify clonotypes. Only TCR cDNA sequences supported by at least two reads were kept to exclude erroneous sequences. The tcR package was used for downstream repertoire analysis, and clonotypes were matched across fractions by CDR3 nucleotide sequence plus V segment. VDJmatch was used to annotate antigen specificity against VDJdb, with one amino acid substitution allowed in CDR3.

The chain was built from TRBV7-2 and TRBJ2-4, with 8 bases in between that match TRBD2. What was sequenced was CD4+ T cells sorted from blood. The receptor comes from a woman under 30 in good health. The CDR3 region: CASSLGLAGRNIQYF. The DNA sequence follows: TGTGCCAGCAGCTTAGGGTTAGCGGGACGAAACATTCAGTACTTC. Full variable domain (CDR3 extended with the reference TRBV7-2 and TRBJ2-4 proteins): GAGVSQSPSNKVTEKGKDVELRCDPISGHTALYWYRQSLGQGLEFLIYFQGNSAPDKSGLPSDRFSAERTGGSVSTLTIQRTQQEDSAVYLCASSLGLAGRNIQYFGAGTRLSVL.